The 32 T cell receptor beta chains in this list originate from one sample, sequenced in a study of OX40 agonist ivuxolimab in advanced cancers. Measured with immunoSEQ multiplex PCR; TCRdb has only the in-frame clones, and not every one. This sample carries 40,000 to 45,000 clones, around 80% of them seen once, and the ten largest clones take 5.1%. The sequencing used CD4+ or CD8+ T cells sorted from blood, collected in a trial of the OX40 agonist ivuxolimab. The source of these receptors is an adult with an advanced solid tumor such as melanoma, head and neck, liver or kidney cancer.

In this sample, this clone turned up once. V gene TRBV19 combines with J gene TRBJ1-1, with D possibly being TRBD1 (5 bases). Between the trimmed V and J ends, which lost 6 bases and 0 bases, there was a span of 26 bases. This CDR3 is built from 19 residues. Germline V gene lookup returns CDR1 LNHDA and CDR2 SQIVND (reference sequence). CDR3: CASSSSGQLLRGMNTEAFF. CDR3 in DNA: TGTGCCAGTAGCTCATCTGGACAACTCCTAAGAGGAATGAACACTGAAGCTTTCTTT.

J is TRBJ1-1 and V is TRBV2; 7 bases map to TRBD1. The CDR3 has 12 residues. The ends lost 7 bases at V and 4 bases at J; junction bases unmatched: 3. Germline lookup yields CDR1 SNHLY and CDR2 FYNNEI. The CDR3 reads CASNQGGTEAFF. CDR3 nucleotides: TGTGCCAGCAACCAGGGGGGCACTGAAGCTTTCTTT.

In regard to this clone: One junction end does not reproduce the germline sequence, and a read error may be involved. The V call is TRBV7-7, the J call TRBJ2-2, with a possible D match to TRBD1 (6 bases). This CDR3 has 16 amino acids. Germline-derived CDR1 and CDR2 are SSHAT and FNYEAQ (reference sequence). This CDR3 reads CASSSDRRSNTGELFF. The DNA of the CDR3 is TGTGCTAGCAGCTCGGACAGACGGTCGAACACCGGGGAGCTGTTTTTT.

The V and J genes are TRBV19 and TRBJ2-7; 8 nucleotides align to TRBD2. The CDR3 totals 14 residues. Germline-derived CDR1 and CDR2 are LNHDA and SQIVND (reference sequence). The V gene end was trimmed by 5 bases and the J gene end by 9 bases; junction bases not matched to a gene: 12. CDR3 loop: CASSPGGESSRQYF. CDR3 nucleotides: TGTGCCAGTAGTCCGGGGGGGGAGAGTTCTCGGCAGTACTTC.

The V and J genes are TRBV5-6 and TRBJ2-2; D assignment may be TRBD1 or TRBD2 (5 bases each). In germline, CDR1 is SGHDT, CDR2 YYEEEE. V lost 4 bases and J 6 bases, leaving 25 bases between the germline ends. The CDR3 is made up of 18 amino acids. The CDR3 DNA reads TGTGCCAGCAGCGCCGGGTGGTCCGGGACGACGACCCCCGGGGAGCTGTTTTTT. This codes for CASSAGWSGTTTPGELFF.

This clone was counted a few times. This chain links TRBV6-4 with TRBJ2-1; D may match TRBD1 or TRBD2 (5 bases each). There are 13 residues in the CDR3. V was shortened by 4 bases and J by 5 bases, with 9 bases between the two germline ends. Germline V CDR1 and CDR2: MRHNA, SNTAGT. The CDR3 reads CASSVGRDNEQFF. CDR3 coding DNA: TGTGCCAGCAGTGTGGGACGGGACAATGAGCAGTTCTTC.

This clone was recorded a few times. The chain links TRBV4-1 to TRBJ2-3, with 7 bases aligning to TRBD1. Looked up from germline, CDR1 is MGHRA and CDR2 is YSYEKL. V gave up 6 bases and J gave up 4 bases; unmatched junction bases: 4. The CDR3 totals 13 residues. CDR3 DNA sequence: TGCGCCAGCAGGCTACAGGGGTCAGATACGCAGTATTTT. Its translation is CASRLQGSDTQYF.

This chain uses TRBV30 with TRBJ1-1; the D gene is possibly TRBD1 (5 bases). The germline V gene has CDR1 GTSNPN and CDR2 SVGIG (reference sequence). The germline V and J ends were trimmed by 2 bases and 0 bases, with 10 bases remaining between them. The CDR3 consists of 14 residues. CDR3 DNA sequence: TGTGCCTGGAGTCTGCGGGGCCTGAACACTGAAGCTTTCTTT. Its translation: CAWSLRGLNTEAFF.

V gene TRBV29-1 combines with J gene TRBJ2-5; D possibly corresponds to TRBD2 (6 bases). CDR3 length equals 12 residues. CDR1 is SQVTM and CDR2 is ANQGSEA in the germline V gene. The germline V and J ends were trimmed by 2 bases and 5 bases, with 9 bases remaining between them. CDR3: CSVEPGVETQYF. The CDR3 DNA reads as TGCAGCGTTGAACCGGGGGTGGAGACCCAGTACTTC.

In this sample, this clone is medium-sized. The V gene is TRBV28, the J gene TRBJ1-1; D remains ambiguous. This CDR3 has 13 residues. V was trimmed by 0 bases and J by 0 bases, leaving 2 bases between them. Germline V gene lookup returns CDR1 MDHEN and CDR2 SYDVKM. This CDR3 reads CASSLWLNTEAFF. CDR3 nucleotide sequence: TGTGCCAGCAGTTTATGGCTGAACACTGAAGCTTTCTTT.

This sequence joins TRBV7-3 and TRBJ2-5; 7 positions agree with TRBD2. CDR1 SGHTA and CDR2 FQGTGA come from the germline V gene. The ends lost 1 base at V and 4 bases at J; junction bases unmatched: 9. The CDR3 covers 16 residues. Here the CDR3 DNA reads TGTGCCAGCAGCTTAAGGGGTAGCGGGCTGGGAGAGACCCAGTACTTC. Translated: CASSLRGSGLGETQYF.

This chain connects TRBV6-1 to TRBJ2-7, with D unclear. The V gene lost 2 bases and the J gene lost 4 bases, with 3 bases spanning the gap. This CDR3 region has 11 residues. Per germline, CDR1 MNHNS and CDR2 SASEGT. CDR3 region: CASSEIYEQYF. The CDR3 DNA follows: TGTGCCAGCAGTGAAATATACGAGCAGTACTTC.

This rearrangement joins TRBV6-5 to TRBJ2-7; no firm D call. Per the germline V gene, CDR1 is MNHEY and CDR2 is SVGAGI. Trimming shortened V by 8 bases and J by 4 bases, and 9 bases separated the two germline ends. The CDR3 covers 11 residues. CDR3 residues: CASHHRYEQYF. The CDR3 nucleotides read TGTGCCAGCCATCACCGATACGAGCAGTACTTC.

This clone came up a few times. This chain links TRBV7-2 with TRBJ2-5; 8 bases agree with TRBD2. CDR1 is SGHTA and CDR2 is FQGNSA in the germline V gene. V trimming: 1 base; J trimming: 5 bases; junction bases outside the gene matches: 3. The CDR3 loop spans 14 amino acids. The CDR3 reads CASSLGAGGETQYF. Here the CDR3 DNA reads TGTGCCAGCAGCTTAGGGGCGGGAGGCGAGACCCAGTACTTC.

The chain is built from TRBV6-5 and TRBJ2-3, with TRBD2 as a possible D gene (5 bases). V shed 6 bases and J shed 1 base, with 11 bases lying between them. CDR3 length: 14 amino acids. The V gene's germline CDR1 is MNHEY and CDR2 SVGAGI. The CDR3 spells CASREDGGTDTQYF. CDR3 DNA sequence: TGTGCCAGCAGGGAGGATGGGGGCACAGATACGCAGTATTTT.

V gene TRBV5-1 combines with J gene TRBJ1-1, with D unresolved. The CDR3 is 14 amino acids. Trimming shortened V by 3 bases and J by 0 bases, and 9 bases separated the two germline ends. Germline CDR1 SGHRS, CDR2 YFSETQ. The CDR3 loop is CASSSNRMNTEAFF. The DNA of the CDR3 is TGCGCCAGCAGCTCCAATAGGATGAACACTGAAGCTTTCTTT.

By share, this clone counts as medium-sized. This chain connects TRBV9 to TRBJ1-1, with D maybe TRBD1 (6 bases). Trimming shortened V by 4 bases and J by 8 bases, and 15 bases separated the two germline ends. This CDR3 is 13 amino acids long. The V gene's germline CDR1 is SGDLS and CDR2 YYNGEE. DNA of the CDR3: TGTGCCAGCAGCCCCCGCGGCAGGGGAGAAGCTTTCTTT. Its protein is CASSPRGRGEAFF.

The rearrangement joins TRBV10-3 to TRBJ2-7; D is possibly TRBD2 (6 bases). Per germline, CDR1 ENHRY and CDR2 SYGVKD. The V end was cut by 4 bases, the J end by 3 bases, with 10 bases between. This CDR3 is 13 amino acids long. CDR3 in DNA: TGTGCCATCAGTGGACTAGGTGGCTACGAGCAGTACTTC. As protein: CAISGLGGYEQYF.

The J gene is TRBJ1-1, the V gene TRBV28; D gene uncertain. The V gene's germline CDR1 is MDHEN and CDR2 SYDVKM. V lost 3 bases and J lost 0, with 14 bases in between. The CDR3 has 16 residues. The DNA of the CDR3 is TGTGCCAGCAGTTTCGGTTGGGAACAGATGAACACTGAAGCTTTCTTT. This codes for CASSFGWEQMNTEAFF.

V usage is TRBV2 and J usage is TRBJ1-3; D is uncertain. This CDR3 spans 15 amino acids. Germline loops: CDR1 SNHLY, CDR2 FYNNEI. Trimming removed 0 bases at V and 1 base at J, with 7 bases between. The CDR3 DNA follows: TGTGCCAGCAGTGAAGCGATGATATCTGGAAACACCATATATTTT. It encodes CASSEAMISGNTIYF. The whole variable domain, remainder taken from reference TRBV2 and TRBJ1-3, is EPEVTQTPSHQVTQMGQEVILRCVPISNHLYFYWYRQILGQKVEFLVSFYNNEISEKSEIFDDQFSVERPDGSNFTLKIRSTKLEDSAMYFCASSEAMISGNTIYFGEGSWLTVV.

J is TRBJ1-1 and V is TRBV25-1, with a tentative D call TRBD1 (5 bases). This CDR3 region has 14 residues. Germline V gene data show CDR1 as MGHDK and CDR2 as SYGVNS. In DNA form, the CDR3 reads TGTCCAACAAACATACCAGGGCCGAACACTGAAGCTTTCTTT. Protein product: CPTNIPGPNTEAFF. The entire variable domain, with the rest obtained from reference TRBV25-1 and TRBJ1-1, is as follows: EADIYQTPRYLVIGTGKKITLECSQTMGHDKMYWYQQDPGMELHLIHYSYGVNSTEKGDLSSESTVSRIRTEHFPLTLESARPSHTSQYLCPTNIPGPNTEAFFGQGTRLTVV.

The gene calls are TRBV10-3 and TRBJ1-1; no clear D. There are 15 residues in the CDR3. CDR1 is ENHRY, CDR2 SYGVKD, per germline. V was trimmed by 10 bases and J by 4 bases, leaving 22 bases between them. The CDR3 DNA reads TGTGCCACCTCAGCTGGCCTTGGGGAAGGCACTGAAGCTTTCTTT. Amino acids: CATSAGLGEGTEAFF.

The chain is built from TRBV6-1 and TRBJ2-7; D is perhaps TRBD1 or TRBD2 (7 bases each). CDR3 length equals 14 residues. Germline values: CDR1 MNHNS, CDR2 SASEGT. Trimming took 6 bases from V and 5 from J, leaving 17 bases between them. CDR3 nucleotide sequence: TGTGCCAGCAGCTCAGGGGGAGGGATCGACGAGCAGTACTTC. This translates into CASSSGGGIDEQYF.

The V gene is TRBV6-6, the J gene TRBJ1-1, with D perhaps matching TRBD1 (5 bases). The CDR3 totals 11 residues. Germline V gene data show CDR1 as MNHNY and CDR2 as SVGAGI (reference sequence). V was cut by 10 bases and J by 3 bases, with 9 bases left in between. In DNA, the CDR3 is TGTGCCACCCTCAGGGACACTGAAGCTTTCTTT. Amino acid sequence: CATLRDTEAFF.

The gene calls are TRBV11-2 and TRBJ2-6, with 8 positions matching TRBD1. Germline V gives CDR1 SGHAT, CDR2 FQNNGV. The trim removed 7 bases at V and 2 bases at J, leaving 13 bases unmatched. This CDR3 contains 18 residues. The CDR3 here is CASKKGRGRQAGANVLTF. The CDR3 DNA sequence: TGTGCCAGCAAAAAAGGCAGGGGGCGCCAGGCTGGGGCCAACGTCCTGACTTTC.

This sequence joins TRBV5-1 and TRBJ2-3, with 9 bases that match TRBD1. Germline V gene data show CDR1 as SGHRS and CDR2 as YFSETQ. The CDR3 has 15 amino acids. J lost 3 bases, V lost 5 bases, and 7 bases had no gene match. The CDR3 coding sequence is TGCGCCAGCAGATTCGGGACAGGGTCTACAGATACGCAGTATTTT. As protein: CASRFGTGSTDTQYF.

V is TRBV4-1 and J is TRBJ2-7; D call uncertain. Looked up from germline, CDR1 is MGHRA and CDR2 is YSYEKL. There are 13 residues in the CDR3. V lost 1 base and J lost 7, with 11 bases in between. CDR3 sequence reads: CASSQGHSSEQYF. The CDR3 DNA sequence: TGCGCCAGCAGCCAAGGCCACAGCTCGGAGCAGTACTTC.

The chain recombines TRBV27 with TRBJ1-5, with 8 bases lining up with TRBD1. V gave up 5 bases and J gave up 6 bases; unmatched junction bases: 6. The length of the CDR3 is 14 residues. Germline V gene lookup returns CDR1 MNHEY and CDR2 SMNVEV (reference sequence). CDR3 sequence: CASSVDRVGQPQHF. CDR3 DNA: TGTGCCAGCAGTGTGGACAGGGTCGGTCAGCCCCAGCATTTT.

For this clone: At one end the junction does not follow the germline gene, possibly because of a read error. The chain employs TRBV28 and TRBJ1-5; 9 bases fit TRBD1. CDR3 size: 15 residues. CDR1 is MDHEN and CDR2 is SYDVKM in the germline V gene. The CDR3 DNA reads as TGTGCCAGCAGCAACAGGGGGCAGGGGAATCAGTCCCAGCATTTT. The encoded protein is CASSNRGQGNQSQHF. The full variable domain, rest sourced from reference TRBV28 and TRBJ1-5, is DVKVTQSSRYLVKRTGEKVFLECVQDMDHENMFWYRQDPGLGLRLIYFSYDVKMKEKGDIPEGYSVSREKKERFSLILESASTNQTSMYLCASSNRGQGNQSQHFGDGTRLSIL.

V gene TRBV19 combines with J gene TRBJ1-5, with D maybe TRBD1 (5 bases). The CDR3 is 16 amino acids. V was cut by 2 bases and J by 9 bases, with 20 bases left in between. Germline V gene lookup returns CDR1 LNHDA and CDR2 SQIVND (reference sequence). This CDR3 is CASSIYLGLRDRPQHF. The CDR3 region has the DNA TGTGCCAGTAGTATATATCTGGGACTTCGGGATCGGCCCCAGCATTTT.

Here the CDR3 DNA reads TGTGCCAGCTCGCTGGGACAGGGGATTAATTCACCCCTCCACTTT. Its protein product is CASSLGQGINSPLHF. The chain uses TRBV18 and TRBJ1-6, with 10 bases identical to TRBD1. The V gene end was trimmed by 6 bases and the J gene end by 6 bases; junction bases not matched to a gene: 5. The CDR3 length is 15 residues. Germline-derived CDR1 and CDR2 are KGHSH and LQKENI.

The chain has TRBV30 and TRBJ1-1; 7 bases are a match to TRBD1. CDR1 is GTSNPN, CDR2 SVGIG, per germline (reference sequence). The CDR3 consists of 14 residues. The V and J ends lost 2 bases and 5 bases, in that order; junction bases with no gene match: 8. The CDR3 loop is CAWSQTGLRTEAFF. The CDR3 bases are TGTGCCTGGAGTCAGACAGGGTTGAGAACTGAAGCTTTCTTT. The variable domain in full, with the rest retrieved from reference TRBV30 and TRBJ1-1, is SQTIHQWPATLVQPVGSPLSLECTVEGTSNPNLYWYRQAAGRGLQLLFYSVGIGQISSEVPQNLSASRPQDRQFILSSKKLLLSDSGFYLCAWSQTGLRTEAFFGQGTRLTVV.